The T cell receptor (beta chain) described here comes from a study of blood T cell repertoires in COVID-19. Original processing notes: Cell counts per sample came from amplifying reference gene primers. Assay: immunoSEQ multiplex PCR; the TCRdb copy retains only in-frame clones and omits some. From that table come the V and J calls and clone size; the DNA was used to work out D and trimming. The table records roughly 170,000 clones, around nine tenths of them present only once. With 2 bases removed from V and 9 bases from J, the gap between germline ends came to 5 bases. Germline lookup yields CDR1 GTSNPN and CDR2 SVGIG (reference sequence). This CDR3 has 10 residues.

Sequenced material: peripheral blood. The receptor comes from a man aged 40-55 years with active or convalescent COVID-19. This rearrangement joins TRBV30 to TRBJ1-5, with D unclear. CDR3 nucleotide sequence: TGTGCCTGGAGTCGGAGGCCCCAGCATTTT. Amino acid sequence: CAWSRRPQHF.